Presented here are 4 T cell receptor beta chains from one specimen sequenced in a study of human T cells and chemical hapten exposure (dated by TCRdb to about 2021). The library was made by RACE. The listed sequencing device is NextSeq 500. In TCRdb, the public reads were trimmed at Q25 with fastp and aligned with MiXCR, with productive beta chains retained. Every CDR3 protein is listed once, alongside the most common genes and DNA of its rows. Counted in this sample were approximately 350,000 distinct CDR3 sequences; approximately 6.3% of them appeared once. The ten largest make up 8% to 9% of the sample. The time point label for this specimen denotes: patch test 1, 2 weeks after DPC sensitization. The sample's treatment or condition label, in plain terms: therapeutic diphenylcyclopropenone sensitization with weekly scalp DPC. The sample here was whole blood, taken in connection with sensitization to the hapten diphenylcyclopropenone (DPC). The receptors shown here come from a young woman with alopecia areata. Some clones in this sample may be carry-over from other donors' samples.

In regard to this clonotype: This may stem from a read error, because a much larger clone lies one nucleotide away. The chain uses TRBV7-2 and TRBJ2-1; 10 positions match TRBD2. This CDR3 is 15 amino acids long. V trimming: 1 base; J trimming: 5 bases; junction bases outside the gene matches: 2. From germline, CDR1 is SGHTA and CDR2 FQGNSA. CDR3 protein: CASSLELAGNNEQFF. The CDR3 DNA sequence: TGTGCCAGCAGCTTAGAACTAGCGGGGAACAATGAGCAGTTCTTC.

This clonotype was seen ten or more times. V usage is TRBV10-3 and J usage is TRBJ2-7; 13 bases match TRBD2. From germline, CDR1 is ENHRY and CDR2 SYGVKD. J lost 6 bases, V lost 5 bases, and 4 bases had no gene match. The CDR3 totals 14 residues. For the CDR3, the DNA is TGTGCCATCAGTTTAGGACTAGCGGGGGCCGAGCAGTACTTC. It encodes CAISLGLAGAEQYF.

This clonotype was picked up many times. This chain uses TRBV5-4 with TRBJ2-1; 13 bases fit TRBD2. Germline trimming cut 5 bases from V and 4 bases from J; bases unmatched to any gene: 9. The CDR3 length is 17 residues. The V gene's germline CDR1 is SGHNT and CDR2 YYREEE (reference sequence). CDR3 protein: CASSSGTSGAGYNEQFF. DNA for the CDR3: TGTGCCAGCAGTTCCGGGACTAGCGGGGCGGGTTACAATGAGCAGTTCTTC.

The V and J genes are TRBV4-1 and TRBJ1-6; D not resolved. CDR1 MGHRA and CDR2 YSYEKL come from the germline V gene. The CDR3 runs to 16 residues. V gave up 5 bases and J gave up 0 bases, with 11 bases separating them. The DNA of the CDR3 is TGCGCCAGCAGCGACCGGGCCGCCTCCTATAATTCACCCCTCCACTTT. Protein product: CASSDRAASYNSPLHF.